Following are 5 T cell receptor beta chains from one sample sequenced in a study of blood T cells in healthy people across ages. It was with a sample-barcoded 5' primer and a J-beta primer mix that a second PCR of roughly 7 to 12 cycles was run. TCRdb re-derived calls from the 5' RACE reads in MiXCR, one entry per CDR3 protein. The sample carries around 710,000 distinct CDR3 sequences, roughly two fifths recorded once. Source material: blood. All receptors derive from an older woman in good health.

The chain is built from TRBV15 and TRBJ2-3; tentatively, D is TRBD1 (6 bases). Per germline, CDR1 LNHNV and CDR2 YYDKDF (reference sequence). The CDR3 consists of 14 residues. V lost 5 bases and J 1 base, leaving 10 bases between the germline ends. The CDR3 is CATSLRTGTDTQYF. DNA for the CDR3: TGTGCCACCAGCTTGCGGACAGGCACAGATACGCAGTATTTT.

This clonotype was counted between two and nine times. This rearrangement joins TRBV28 to TRBJ2-6; D is unresolved. There are 13 residues in the CDR3. V shed 9 bases and J shed 1 base, with 7 bases lying between them. CDR1 and CDR2 from the germline V gene are MDHEN and SYDVKM. CDR3 nucleotide sequence: TGTGCCAGTCTCGTATCTGGGGCCAACGTCCTGACTTTC. Protein product: CASLVSGANVLTF.

This rearrangement joins TRBV27 to TRBJ2-3; tentatively, D is TRBD2 (5 bases). Germline V gene lookup returns CDR1 MNHEY and CDR2 SMNVEV (reference sequence). The V and J ends lost 0 bases and 10 bases respectively, with 17 bases between them. CDR3 length equals 15 residues. This CDR3 is CASSLSNGVETSQYF. The CDR3, as DNA: TGTGCCAGCAGTTTATCGAACGGGGTCGAGACTTCGCAGTATTTT.

In its sample, this clonotype was seen many times. The chain links TRBV9 to TRBJ2-7; the match to TRBD1 covers 7 bases. CDR1 is SGDLS and CDR2 is YYNGEE in the germline V gene. The V segment lost 3 bases and the J segment 8 bases; nucleotides outside the gene matches: 8. This CDR3 region has 13 residues. The CDR3 coding sequence is TGTGCCAGCAGCGCCGGGACAGAAGATCAGCAGTACTTC. It encodes CASSAGTEDQQYF.

The J gene is TRBJ2-1, the V gene TRBV20-1; 13 positions agree with TRBD2. Germline V gene data show CDR1 as DFQATT and CDR2 as SNEGSKA (reference sequence). V shed 4 bases, J shed 0 bases, and the junction held 6 bases outside the gene matches. The CDR3 has 17 residues. CDR3 nucleotides: TGCAGTGCTACGGGACTAGCGGGGTCAAGCTCCTACAATGAGCAGTTCTTC. This encodes CSATGLAGSSSYNEQFF.